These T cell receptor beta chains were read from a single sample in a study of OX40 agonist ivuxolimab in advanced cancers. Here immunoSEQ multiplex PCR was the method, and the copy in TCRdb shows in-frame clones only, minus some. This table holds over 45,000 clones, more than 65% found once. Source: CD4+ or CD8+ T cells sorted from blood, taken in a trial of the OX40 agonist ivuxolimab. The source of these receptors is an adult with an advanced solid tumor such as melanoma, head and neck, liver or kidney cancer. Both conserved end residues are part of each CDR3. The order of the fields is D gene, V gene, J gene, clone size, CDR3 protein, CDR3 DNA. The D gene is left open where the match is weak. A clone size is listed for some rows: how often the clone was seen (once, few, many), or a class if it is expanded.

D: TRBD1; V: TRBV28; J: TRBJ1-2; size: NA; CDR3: CASSQGQGFYGYTF; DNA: TGTGCCAGCAGTCAAGGACAGGGATTCTATGGCTACACCTTC
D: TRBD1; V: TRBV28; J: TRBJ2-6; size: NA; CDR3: CASSPPGQGSSGANVLTF; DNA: TGTGCCAGCAGTCCACCGGGACAGGGAAGCTCTGGGGCCAACGTCCTGACTTTC
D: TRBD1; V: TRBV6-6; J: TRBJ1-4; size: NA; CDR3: CASSYSTGAGEKLFF; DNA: TGTGCCAGCAGTTACTCTACAGGGGCTGGAGAAAAACTGTTTTTT
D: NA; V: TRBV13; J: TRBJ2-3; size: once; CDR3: CASSPARGGSTDTQYF; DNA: TGTGCCAGCAGTCCCGCTAGAGGCGGGAGCACAGATACGCAGTATTTT
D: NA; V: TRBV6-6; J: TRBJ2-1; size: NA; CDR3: CASRGLGGAEQFF; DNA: TGTGCCAGCAGGGGACTGGGAGGCGCTGAGCAGTTCTTC
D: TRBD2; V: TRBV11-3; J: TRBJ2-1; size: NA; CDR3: CASSSLAGGHNEQFF; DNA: TGTGCCAGCAGCTCTTTAGCGGGAGGTCACAATGAGCAGTTCTTC
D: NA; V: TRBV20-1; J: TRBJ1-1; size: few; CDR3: CSANKGTEAFF; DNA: TGCAGTGCTAATAAGGGCACTGAAGCTTTCTTT
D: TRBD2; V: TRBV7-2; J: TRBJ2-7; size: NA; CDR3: CASSSSAERGTREQYF; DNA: TGTGCCAGCAGCTCCTCGGCGGAGCGGGGGACTAGGGAGCAGTACTTC
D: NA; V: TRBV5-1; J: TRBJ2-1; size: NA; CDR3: CASSLSYNEQFF; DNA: TGCGCCAGCAGCCTCTCCTACAATGAGCAGTTCTTC
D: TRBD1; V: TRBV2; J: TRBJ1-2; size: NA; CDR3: CASSASGTGYGYTF; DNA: TGTGCCAGCAGTGCCTCCGGGACAGGGTATGGCTACACCTTC
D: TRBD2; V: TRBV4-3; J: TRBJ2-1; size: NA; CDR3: CASSQDRRGVGGSVGQFF; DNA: TGCGCCAGCAGCCAAGATCGTCGGGGCGTCGGGGGGAGCGTCGGGCAGTTCTTC
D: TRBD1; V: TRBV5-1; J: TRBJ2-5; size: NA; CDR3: CASSYRSGTGGETQYF; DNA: TGCGCCAGCAGCTATAGGTCCGGGACAGGGGGAGAGACCCAGTACTTC
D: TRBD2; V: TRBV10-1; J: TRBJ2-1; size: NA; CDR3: CASSTGTSGSNEQFF; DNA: TGCGCCAGCAGTACCGGGACTAGCGGGAGTAATGAGCAGTTCTTC
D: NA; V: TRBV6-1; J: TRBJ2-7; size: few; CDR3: CASTAKGGREQYF; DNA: TGTGCCAGCACCGCCAAAGGAGGTCGGGAGCAGTACTTC
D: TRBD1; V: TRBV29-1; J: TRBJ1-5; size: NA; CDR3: CSAGEQGGNQPQHF; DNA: TGCAGCGCCGGGGAGCAGGGGGGGAATCAGCCCCAGCATTTT
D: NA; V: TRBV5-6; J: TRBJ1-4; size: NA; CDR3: CASSRVANEKLFF; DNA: TGTGCCAGCAGCCGGGTGGCTAATGAAAAACTGTTTTTT
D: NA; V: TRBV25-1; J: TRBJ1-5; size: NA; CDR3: CASSAPGGAGQPQHF; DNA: TGTGCCAGCAGTGCCCCGGGGGGGGCAGGCCAGCCCCAGCATTTT
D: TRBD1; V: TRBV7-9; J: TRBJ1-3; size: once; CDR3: CASSFQGASGNTIYF; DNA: TGTGCCAGCAGCTTCCAGGGGGCGTCCGGAAACACCATATATTTT
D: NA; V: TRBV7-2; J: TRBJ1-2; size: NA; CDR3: CASSLAGYGYTF; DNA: TGTGCCAGCAGCTTAGCCGGCTATGGCTACACCTTC
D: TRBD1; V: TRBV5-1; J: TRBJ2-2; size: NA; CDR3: CASSLAPQDRVYTGELFF; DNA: TGCGCCAGCAGCCTGGCTCCCCAAGACAGGGTATACACCGGGGAGCTGTTTTTT
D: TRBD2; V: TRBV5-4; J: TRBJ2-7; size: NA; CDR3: CASSPGTSGVYEQYF; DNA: TGTGCCAGCAGCCCCGGGACTAGCGGCGTCTACGAGCAGTACTTC
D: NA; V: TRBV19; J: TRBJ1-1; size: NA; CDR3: CASSMWQIRMNTEAFF; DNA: TGTGCCAGTAGTATGTGGCAGATAAGAATGAACACTGAAGCTTTCTTT
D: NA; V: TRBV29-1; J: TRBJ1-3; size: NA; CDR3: CSVGAGSGNTIYF; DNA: TGCAGCGTTGGGGCAGGCTCTGGAAACACCATATATTTT
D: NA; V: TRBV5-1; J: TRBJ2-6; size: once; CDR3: CASSPEGGPGANVLTF; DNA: TGCGCCAGCAGCCCCGAAGGAGGGCCTGGGGCCAACGTCCTGACTTTC
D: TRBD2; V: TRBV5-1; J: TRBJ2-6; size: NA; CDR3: CASSPRLAGSGSGANVLTF; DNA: TGCGCCAGCAGCCCCCGACTAGCGGGTAGTGGCTCTGGGGCCAACGTCCTGACTTTC
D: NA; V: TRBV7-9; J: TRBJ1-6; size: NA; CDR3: CASSLSDYNSPLHF; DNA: TGTGCCAGCAGCTTATCTGATTATAATTCACCCCTCCACTTT
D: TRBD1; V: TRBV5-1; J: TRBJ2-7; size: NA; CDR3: CASSPAPGQGYEQYF; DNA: TGCGCCAGCAGTCCAGCCCCGGGACAGGGGTATGAGCAGTACTTC
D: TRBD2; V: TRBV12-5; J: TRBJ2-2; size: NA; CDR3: CASGSVASGSLGGELFF; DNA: TGTGCTAGTGGCTCGGTAGCTAGCGGGAGTCTAGGCGGGGAGCTGTTTTTT
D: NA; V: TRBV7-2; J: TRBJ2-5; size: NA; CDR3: CASSRPKRQETQYF; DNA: TGTGCCAGCAGCCGGCCGAAACGCCAAGAGACCCAGTACTTC
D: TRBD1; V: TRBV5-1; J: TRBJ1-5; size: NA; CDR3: CASSLGTGGQPQHF; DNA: TGCGCCAGCAGCTTGGGGACAGGGGGTCAGCCCCAGCATTTT
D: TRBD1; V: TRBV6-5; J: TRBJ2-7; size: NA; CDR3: CASRGTGREQYF; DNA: TGTGCCAGCAGAGGGACAGGGCGCGAGCAGTACTTC
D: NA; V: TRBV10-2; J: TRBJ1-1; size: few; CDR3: CASSESWGRTEAFF; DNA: TGCGCCAGCAGTGAGTCGTGGGGCCGGACTGAAGCTTTCTTT
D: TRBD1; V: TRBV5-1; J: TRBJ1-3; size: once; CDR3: CASSPGQAPGNTIYF; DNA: TGCGCCAGCAGCCCGGGACAGGCTCCTGGAAACACCATATATTTT
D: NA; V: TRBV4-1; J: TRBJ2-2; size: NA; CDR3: CASSPQLANTGELFF; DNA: TGCGCCAGCAGCCCCCAGCTCGCGAACACCGGGGAGCTGTTTTTT
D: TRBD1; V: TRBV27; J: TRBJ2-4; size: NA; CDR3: CASSLSPQGATKNIQYF; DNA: TGTGCCAGCAGTTTATCCCCACAGGGGGCTACCAAAAACATTCAGTACTTC
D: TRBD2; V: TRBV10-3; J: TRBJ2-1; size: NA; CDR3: CAISRTSGGTSSYNEQFF; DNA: TGTGCCATCAGCAGGACTAGCGGGGGCACTAGCTCCTACAATGAGCAGTTCTTC
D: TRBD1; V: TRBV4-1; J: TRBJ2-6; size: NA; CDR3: CASSQAGTGVGANVLTF; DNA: TGCGCCAGCAGCCAAGCCGGGACAGGGGTTGGGGCCAACGTCCTGACTTTC
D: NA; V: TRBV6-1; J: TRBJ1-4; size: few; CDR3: CASSEMPAEKLFF; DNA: TGTGCCAGCAGTGAAATGCCAGCCGAAAAACTGTTTTTT
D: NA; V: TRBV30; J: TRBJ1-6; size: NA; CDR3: CAWSVRGGPSPLHF; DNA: TGTGCCTGGAGTGTACGCGGGGGGCCTTCACCCCTCCACTTT
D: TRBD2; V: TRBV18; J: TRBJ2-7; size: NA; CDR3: CASSQKTSGSDEQYF; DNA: TGTGCCAGCTCACAAAAGACTAGCGGGAGTGACGAGCAGTACTTC
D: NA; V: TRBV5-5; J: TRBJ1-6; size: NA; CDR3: CASSGTSNSPLHF; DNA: TGTGCCAGCAGCGGGACTAGTAATTCACCCCTCCACTTT
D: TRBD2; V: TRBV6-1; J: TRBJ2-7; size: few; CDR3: CASRSGTSVYYEQYF; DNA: TGTGCCAGCAGATCCGGGACTAGCGTTTACTACGAGCAGTACTTC
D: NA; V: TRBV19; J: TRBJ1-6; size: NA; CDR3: CASSAKGKSPLHF; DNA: TGTGCCAGTAGTGCCAAGGGGAAATCACCCCTCCACTTT
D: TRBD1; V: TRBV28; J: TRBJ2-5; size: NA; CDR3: CASFTGGQTQYF; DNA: TGTGCCAGCTTTACAGGGGGGCAGACCCAGTACTTC
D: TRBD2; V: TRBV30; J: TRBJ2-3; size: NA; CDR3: CARTSGLTDTQYF; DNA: TGTGCTCGGACTAGCGGGCTAACAGATACGCAGTATTTT
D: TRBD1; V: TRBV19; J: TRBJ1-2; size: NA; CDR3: CARGTGNGGYTF; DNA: TGTGCCAGGGGGACAGGGAACGGGGGCTACACCTTC
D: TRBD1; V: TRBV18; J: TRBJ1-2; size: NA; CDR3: CASSPDRDYGYTF; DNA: TGTGCCAGCTCACCGGACAGGGACTATGGCTACACCTTC
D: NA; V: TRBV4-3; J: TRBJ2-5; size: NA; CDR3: CASSQLPGQGETQYF; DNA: TGCGCCAGCAGCCAACTCCCCGGGCAGGGCGAGACCCAGTACTTC
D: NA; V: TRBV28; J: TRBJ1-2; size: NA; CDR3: CASTPYRQGLYGYTF; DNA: TGTGCCAGCACCCCTTACCGTCAGGGGCTCTATGGCTACACCTTC
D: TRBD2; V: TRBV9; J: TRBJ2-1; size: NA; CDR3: CASSRGGGYNEQFF; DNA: TGTGCCAGCAGCCGGGGCGGGGGCTACAATGAGCAGTTCTTC
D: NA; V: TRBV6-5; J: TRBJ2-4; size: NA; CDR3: CASTGPAKNIQYF; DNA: TGTGCCAGCACAGGGCCTGCCAAAAACATTCAGTACTTC
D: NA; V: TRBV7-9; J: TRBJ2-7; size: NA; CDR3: CASSLATSYYEQYF; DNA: TGTGCCAGCAGCTTAGCAACATCCTACTACGAGCAGTACTTC
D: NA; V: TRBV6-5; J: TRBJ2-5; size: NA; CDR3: CASSSPQETQYF; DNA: TGTGCCAGCAGTTCCCCCCAAGAGACCCAGTACTTC